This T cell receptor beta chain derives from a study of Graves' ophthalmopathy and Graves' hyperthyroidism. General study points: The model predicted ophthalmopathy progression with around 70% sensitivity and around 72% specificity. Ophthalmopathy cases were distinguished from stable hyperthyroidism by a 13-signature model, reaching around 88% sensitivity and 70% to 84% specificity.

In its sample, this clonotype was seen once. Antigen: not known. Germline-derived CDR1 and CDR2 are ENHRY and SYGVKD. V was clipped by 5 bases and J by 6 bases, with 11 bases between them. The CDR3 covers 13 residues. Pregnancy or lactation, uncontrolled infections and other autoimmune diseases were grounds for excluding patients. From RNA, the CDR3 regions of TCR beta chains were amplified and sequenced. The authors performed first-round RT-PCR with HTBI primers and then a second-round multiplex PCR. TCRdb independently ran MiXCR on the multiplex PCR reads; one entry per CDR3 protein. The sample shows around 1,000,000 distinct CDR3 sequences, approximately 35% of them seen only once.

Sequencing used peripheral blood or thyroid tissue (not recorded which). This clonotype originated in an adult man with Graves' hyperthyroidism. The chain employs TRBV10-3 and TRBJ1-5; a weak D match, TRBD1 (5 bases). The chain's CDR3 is CAISWGSPQPQHF. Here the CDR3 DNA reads TGTGCCATCAGTTGGGGCAGCCCTCAGCCCCAGCATTTT.